This entry concerns a single T cell receptor beta chain. The antigen it binds to is not known. Per-base qualities were not stored, and no clone one base away is much larger. The entry originates in a study of Graves' ophthalmopathy and Graves' hyperthyroidism (dated by TCRdb to 2017 to 2018). Regarding the study in general: Peripheral blood was collected before any treatment was given, at the time of initial diagnosis. The study used TCR beta repertoire signatures to distinguish Graves' ophthalmopathy from Graves' hyperthyroidism and to predict progression to ophthalmopathy. In total, under 150 blood samples were TCR-sequenced: 43 ophthalmopathy, approximately 75 hyperthyroidism and some 17 hyperthyroidism-to-ophthalmopathy patients. To explore V-J signatures that distinguish ophthalmopathy from hyperthyroidism, a discovery set of around 100 patients was enrolled, made up of 40 to 45 with ophthalmopathy and 57 with stable hyperthyroidism. The independent validation cohort included approximately 19 hyperthyroidism patients plus 17 patients who later progressed from hyperthyroidism to ophthalmopathy. In several hyperthyroidism patients, the T-cell repertoires found in thyroid tissue were compared with those found in blood. Following sampling, methimazole starting at 30 mg daily was administered to hyperthyroidism patients, and high-dose intravenous methylprednisolone was administered to ophthalmopathy patients.

Ophthalmopathy patients were characterized by moderately to severely active disease, a Clinical Activity Score of at least 3, a NOSPECS grade of at least 4, and a disease duration under 3 months. Patients with other autoimmune diseases, uncontrolled infections, pregnancy or lactation were excluded. Diagnosis relied on clinical symptoms, serum thyroxine, TRAb, thyroid ultrasound and orbital computed tomography. Using Ficoll-Paque density gradient centrifugation, PBMCs were isolated from 10 ml of fresh peripheral blood. Trizol reagent was used to extract the total RNA, and its quality was then checked on an Agilent 2100 Bioanalyzer. For repertoire sequencing, TCR beta CDR3 regions were amplified from RNA transcripts. A first-round RT-PCR used HTBI primers with the Qiagen OneStep RT-PCR kit, followed by a second-round multiplex PCR, size selection and purification. Libraries were sequenced on an Illumina HiSeq2000 using paired-end 100 bp reads. Concerning the study's data processing: SOAPnuke was used for read processing, and reads with adapters, uncalled bases, a mean Phred below 15, or no exact constant-primer or identifier match were discarded. High-quality paired reads were merged with COPE v1.2.5. Unique nucleotide sequences were defined as clonotypes and aligned to IMGT TRB V, D and J references using MiTCR v1.1. Analysis was restricted to V-J combinations with a frequency above 0.0001, which covered 99.2% of repertoires. For each V-J combination, a TCR clonal expansion and chaos score was defined as the ratio of F50 clonal expansion to chaos observed in the TCRdist matrix. Features were reduced by Welch's t-statistics and random forest to over 10 V-J combinations, which fed a naive Bayes classifier. The Morisita-Horn index was used to measure how similar the thyroid and blood repertoires were. The public reads were run again by TCRdb, first through fastp at Q25 and then through MiXCR, and only productive beta chains were kept. Rows with one shared CDR3 protein collapse into an entry with the most common genes and DNA. Here the V and J calls rest on TCRdb's processing, not on the authors' analysis. The sample includes around 340,000 distinct CDR3 sequences, with roughly a sixth observed a single time. Over 9% of the sample is held by the ten biggest clonotypes.

The CDR3 runs 15 amino acids, cysteine and phenylalanine included. This entry keeps only the CDR3 DNA: 45 bases, framed from base 1. V ends up 1 base short and J 0 bases short, with an unmatched junction base count of 1. The CDR1 and CDR2 encoded by the germline V gene (reference sequence) are LNHDA and SQIVND. The study at large found these results: In validation, the model predicted ophthalmopathy progression with 55% to 71% sensitivity and 72.22% specificity; roughly 12 predicted patients were CT-confirmed with GO in a median of 6.5 months. Sample size was not statistically predetermined, and group allocation was not concealed from the investigators. Most expanded thyroid clonotypes with frequency above 0.001 were also detected in blood, suggesting blood repertoires may reflect the thyroid immune response. The 13-signature model separated ophthalmopathy from stable hyperthyroidism with around 90% sensitivity and about 81% specificity in cross-validation, and 80%/75% in the test set.

The rearrangement combines TRBV19 with TRBJ1-1; 8 bases in the middle match TRBD1. Sequenced input: peripheral blood. The sequence came from an adult man with Graves' ophthalmopathy. For the CDR3, the sequence is CASSIAGGMNTEAFF. Read as DNA, the sequence is TGTGCCAGTAGTATAGCAGGGGGCATGAACACTGAAGCTTTCTTT.